This TCR beta chain is from a study of HIV-infected children after antiretroviral therapy interruption. Whole-study context: Most participating children were previously exposed to EBV and CMV. Continuous-treatment samples came from weeks 0, 48 and 150. Interruption-arm sampling covered weeks 0, 12, interruption end (24 or 48), and about 3 years post-study.

Deletions cut 3 bases from V and 2 bases from J, with 14 bases between. In germline, CDR1 is DFQATT, CDR2 SNEGSKA (reference sequence). This CDR3 comprises 15 residues. RNA-based 3' RACE libraries used unique molecular identifiers. TCRdb independently ran MiXCR on the 3' RACE reads; one entry per CDR3 protein. Among more than 75,000 distinct CDR3 sequences listed, about 7.2% were seen once. Treatment of the sample: PENTA 11 planned treatment interruption arm or continuous ART arm. This chain links TRBV20-1 with TRBJ2-1; the D is unclear. Sequencing used CD45RA+ CD4+ T cells from PBMCs, pooled from several time points, obtained from a donor given antiretroviral therapy, either interrupted or continuous. Noted subset: naive CD4+ CD45RA+ CD45RO- T cells. The TCR sequence derives from a pool of human donors with HIV. The DNA of the CDR3 is TGCAGTGCTAGGGCCACCGGTTTGACCTACAATGAGCAGTTCTTC. Protein: CSARATGLTYNEQFF.